These 5 T cell receptor beta chains were sequenced from one sample in a study of blood T cell repertoires in COVID-19. Method: immunoSEQ multiplex PCR; TCRdb's copy keeps in-frame clones and lacks some. The data hold 250,000 to 300,000 clones, with about nine tenths observed a single time. The sample was PBMCs or T cells enriched from blood (not recorded which). The source is a woman aged 25-40 years who had recovered from COVID-19.

The chain joins TRBV6-2 or TRBV6-3 to TRBJ2-3; maybe TRBD2 (6 bases). CDR1 is MNHEY and CDR2 is SVGEGT in the germline V gene. The length of the CDR3 is 15 residues. With 0 bases removed from V and 6 bases from J, the gap between germline ends came to 13 bases. As DNA, the CDR3 is TGTGCCAGCAGTTACTCGGGTAGTCGGGGGGATACGCAGTATTTT. Translation gives CASSYSGSRGDTQYF.

The V and J genes are TRBV2 and TRBJ1-2; 9 positions agree with TRBD1. The V gene's germline CDR1 is SNHLY and CDR2 FYNNEI. V gave up 7 bases and J gave up 10 bases; unmatched junction bases: 7. CDR3 length: 12 residues. CDR3 amino acids: CASTGDRDVYTF. DNA for the CDR3: TGTGCCAGCACTGGGGACAGGGATGTCTACACCTTC.

The V gene is TRBV12-3 or TRBV12-4, the J gene TRBJ1-2; D is ambiguous. The CDR3 has 13 residues. Trimming removed 6 bases at V and 2 bases at J, with 10 bases between. The CDR3 here is CASSLDTNYGYTF. As DNA, the CDR3 is TGTGCCAGCAGCCTCGACACGAACTATGGCTACACCTTC.

This clone has just one count. This chain joins TRBV28 and TRBJ2-7, with 7 bases that match TRBD1. Per the germline V gene, CDR1 is MDHEN and CDR2 is SYDVKM. The junction had 14 bases not matched to a gene; V was cut back by 4 bases and J by 2 bases. This CDR3 has 17 amino acids. The DNA for the CDR3 is TGTGCCAGCAGTTCTCCCCCGGGACAGCAAAACACCTACGAGCAGTACTTC. Protein product: CASSSPPGQQNTYEQYF.

The CDR3 DNA sequence: TGTGCCAGCAGCCCCCAGACAGACTCTGGAAACACCATATATTTT. Encoded protein: CASSPQTDSGNTIYF. The genes are TRBV7-9 and TRBJ1-3; TRBD1 might be the D (5 bases). CDR1 and CDR2 from the germline V gene are SEHNR and FQNEAQ (reference sequence). This CDR3 comprises 15 residues. V was clipped by 5 bases and J by 0 bases, with 11 bases between them.